Listed here are 13 T cell receptor beta chains from one sample, sequenced in a study of blood T cell repertoires in COVID-19. TCRdb's copy holds only in-frame clones and misses some; the assay was immunoSEQ multiplex PCR. The repertoire includes about 100,000 clones, 70% to 90% of them detected once, and 2% to 2.5% sits in the top ten. The sequenced material came from peripheral blood. The receptors were sampled from a human donor in a cohort sampled during active COVID-19.

In this sample, this clone turned up a few times. The rearrangement links TRBV5-1 to TRBJ2-1; D gene unclear. The CDR3 consists of 13 residues. Germline values: CDR1 SGHRS, CDR2 YFSETQ. The V gene lost 4 bases and the J gene lost 1 base, with 6 bases spanning the gap. Written as DNA, the CDR3 is TGCGCCAGCAGCCCAGGATCCTACAATGAGCAGTTCTTC. Its protein is CASSPGSYNEQFF. Full variable domain (rest looked up from reference TRBV5-1 and TRBJ2-1): KAGVTQTPRYLIKTRGQQVTLSCSPISGHRSVSWYQQTPGQGLQFLFEYFSETQRNKGNFPGRFSGRQFSNSRSEMNVSTLELGDSALYLCASSPGSYNEQFFGPGTRLTVL.

This clone was observed once. This sequence joins TRBV29-1 and TRBJ2-5; 7 bases match TRBD2. Germline CDR1 SQVTM, CDR2 ANQGSEA. The CDR3 is made up of 12 amino acids. V lost 7 bases, J lost 5 bases, and 7 bases stayed unmatched. The CDR3 spells CSAGLVQETQYF. Written as DNA, the CDR3 is TGCAGCGCCGGACTAGTGCAGGAGACCCAGTACTTC.

The V and J genes are TRBV2 and TRBJ1-1; D may be TRBD1 (6 bases). The ends were cut back, 6 bases at V and 5 bases at J, with 16 bases in the middle. Germline V gives CDR1 SNHLY, CDR2 FYNNEI. CDR3 size: 14 residues. The CDR3 reads CASSEKDRTTEAFF. As DNA, the CDR3 is TGTGCCAGCAGCGAGAAAGACAGGACAACTGAAGCTTTCTTT. The entire variable domain, with the rest obtained from reference TRBV2 and TRBJ1-1, is as follows: EPEVTQTPSHQVTQMGQEVILRCVPISNHLYFYWYRQILGQKVEFLVSFYNNEISEKSEIFDDQFSVERPDGSNFTLKIRSTKLEDSAMYFCASSEKDRTTEAFFGQGTRLTVV.

The DNA of the CDR3 is TGTGCCAGCAGCTTACAGGGGTGGGACCAAGAGACCCAGTACTTC. It translates to CASSLQGWDQETQYF. The J gene is TRBJ2-5, the V gene TRBV2; 7 nucleotides match TRBD1. Germline V gene lookup returns CDR1 SNHLY and CDR2 FYNNEI. The CDR3 length is 15 residues. V lost 6 bases and J lost 0; bases outside the gene matches: 7.

This chain links TRBV7-3 with TRBJ2-2; 7 nucleotides align to TRBD2. Looked up from germline, CDR1 is SGHTA and CDR2 is FQGTGA. The CDR3 has 14 amino acids. Trimming took 5 bases from V and 1 from J; bases not matched to a gene: 1. This chain's CDR3 is CASSQRGNTGELFF. The CDR3 DNA reads as TGTGCCAGCAGCCAGCGGGGGAACACCGGGGAGCTGTTTTTT. Together with reference TRBV7-3 and TRBJ2-2, the CDR3 gives the full variable domain: GAGVSQTPSNKVTEKGKYVELRCDPISGHTALYWYRQSLGQGPEFLIYFQGTGAADDSGLPNDRFFAVRPEGSVSTLKIQRTERGDSAVYLCASSQRGNTGELFFGEGSRLTVL.

This clone was detected a few times. The chain uses TRBV7-9 and TRBJ2-1, with D perhaps TRBD2 (5 bases). CDR3 length: 16 amino acids. V lost 7 bases and J lost 4, with 20 bases in between. Germline CDR1 reads SEHNR; CDR2 reads FQNEAQ (reference sequence). The CDR3 nucleotides read TGTGCCAGCACTAGCTTAGGCCTAGTAACGTACAATGAGCAGTTCTTC. The encoded protein is CASTSLGLVTYNEQFF.

This clone was seen more than once but under ten times. This chain uses TRBV3-1 (or the pseudogene TRBV3-2) with TRBJ2-7; weak D call: TRBD1 (7 bases). V lost 4 bases, J lost 3 bases, and 13 bases lay in between. The germline V gene has CDR1 LGHDT and CDR2 YNNKEL (reference sequence). The CDR3 extends over 14 amino acids. CDR3: CASSRPGGGYEQYF. CDR3 in DNA: TGTGCCAGCAGCCGGCCAGGGGGAGGCTACGAGCAGTACTTC.

About this clone: Within the sample, other DNA sequences also encode this same CDR3. The chain couples TRBV7-9 to TRBJ1-2; D is unclear. Trimming left V 5 bases short and J 0 bases short, with 7 bases between. Germline assignment: CDR1 SEHNR and CDR2 FQNEAQ (reference sequence). The CDR3 spans 13 residues. The CDR3, as DNA: TGTGCCAGCAGCCCAGGCTCTAACTATGGCTACACCTTC. This sequence encodes CASSPGSNYGYTF.

V is TRBV5-5 and J is TRBJ2-3, with a tentative D call TRBD2 (6 bases). The V and J ends lost 4 bases and 2 bases respectively, with 17 bases between them. The CDR3 is 16 amino acids. Per the germline V gene, CDR1 is SGHKS and CDR2 is YYEKEE (reference sequence). The CDR3 spells CASSAGTSTFTDTQYF. The CDR3 DNA is TGTGCCAGCAGCGCCGGCACTAGCACATTCACAGATACGCAGTATTTT.

The chain couples TRBV4-3 to TRBJ2-3; 10 nucleotides match TRBD1. Germline values: CDR1 LGHNA, CDR2 YSLEER. Trimming at V came to 4 bases and at J to 3 bases, leaving 7 bases not matched to a gene. The CDR3 sequence is 16 residues long. The CDR3 reads CASSPVGQGMTDTQYF. The DNA for the CDR3 is TGCGCCAGCAGCCCCGTGGGACAGGGGATGACAGATACGCAGTATTTT.

The chain combines TRBV27 with TRBJ2-3; 8 nucleotides align to TRBD2. Germline V lookup: CDR1 MNHEY, CDR2 SMNVEV (reference sequence). Trimming cost V 7 bases and J 6 bases; bases outside gene matches: 12. The CDR3 extends over 15 amino acids. In DNA form, the CDR3 reads TGTGCCAGCACTGTAAAGCGGGAGCCGGGGGATACGCAGTATTTT. Amino acid sequence: CASTVKREPGDTQYF.

The chain links TRBV7-2 to TRBJ1-1; the D is unclear. Germline V gene sequence: CDR1 SGHTA, CDR2 FQGNSA. The CDR3 has 11 residues. V shed 5 bases and J shed 7 bases, with 8 bases lying between them. CDR3 protein: CASSPLFEAFF. DNA for the CDR3: TGTGCCAGCAGCCCCCTTTTTGAAGCTTTCTTT.

This clone showed up just a few times. J is TRBJ2-7 and V is TRBV15; D is possibly TRBD2 (6 bases). V was pared by 0 bases and J by 5 bases, with 11 bases between. The germline V gene has CDR1 LNHNV and CDR2 YYDKDF (reference sequence). This CDR3 has 14 residues. The CDR3 region is CATSRERGADEQYF. Here the CDR3 DNA reads TGTGCCACCAGCAGAGAACGCGGGGCAGACGAGCAGTACTTC.